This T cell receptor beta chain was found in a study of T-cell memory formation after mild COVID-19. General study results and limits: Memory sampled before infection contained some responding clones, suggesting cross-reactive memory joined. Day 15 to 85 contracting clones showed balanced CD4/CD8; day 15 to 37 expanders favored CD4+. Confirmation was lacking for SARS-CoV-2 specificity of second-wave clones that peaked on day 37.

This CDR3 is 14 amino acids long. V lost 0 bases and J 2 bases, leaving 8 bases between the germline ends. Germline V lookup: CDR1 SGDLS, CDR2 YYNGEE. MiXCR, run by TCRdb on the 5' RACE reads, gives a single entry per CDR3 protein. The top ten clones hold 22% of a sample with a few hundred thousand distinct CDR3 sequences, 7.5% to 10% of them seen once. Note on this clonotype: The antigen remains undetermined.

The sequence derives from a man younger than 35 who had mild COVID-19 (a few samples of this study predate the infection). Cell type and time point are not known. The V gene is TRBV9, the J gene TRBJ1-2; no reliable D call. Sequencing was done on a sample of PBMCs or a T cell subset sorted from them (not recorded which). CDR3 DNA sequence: TGTGCCAGCAGCGTAGCCCGGCTAAACTATGGCTACACCTTC. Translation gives CASSVARLNYGYTF.